This T cell receptor (beta chain) was sequenced for a study of blood T cell repertoires in COVID-19. Study-level background: The samples span acute and convalescent COVID-19 from the United States, Italy and Spain. PBMCs, B-cell-depleted T cells, or T cells were the source of the cDNA or gDNA that made up the material.

CDR3 length equals 12 residues. Germline-derived CDR1 and CDR2 are GTSNPN and SVGIG (reference sequence). Trimming removed 5 bases from V and 5 bases from J, with 10 bases in between. Sequencing used immunoSEQ multiplex PCR; TCRdb keeps in-frame clones, though not all of them. Counted here are 190,000 or so clones, around 84% occurring once; the ten biggest clones make up around 3%. The chain carries TRBV30 and TRBJ1-5; no reliable D call. The sample consisted of peripheral blood. The sequence came from a man aged 35-49 years with active or convalescent COVID-19. This chain's CDR3 is CAWSPADQPQHF. DNA for the CDR3: TGTGCCTGGTCCCCGGCGGATCAGCCCCAGCATTTT.